Listed here is a single TCR beta chain. Antigen: not known. This entry comes from a study of T cell responses to AZD1222 COVID-19 vaccine. Overall study context: Researchers grouped second doses given at about 4 or about 12 weeks into one pool. Findings and caveats of the study: Two AZD1222 doses significantly raised spike-specific TCR breadth and depth over controls. It should be noted that donors were predominantly white British and more often female, and clonal diversity was possibly underestimated.

The V gene's germline CDR1 is ENHRY and CDR2 SYGVKD. V dropped 2 bases and J dropped 2 bases, with 10 bases sitting between them. This CDR3 contains 14 residues. This table comes from immunoSEQ multiplex PCR, and its TCRdb copy is limited to in-frame clones, with some not included. The sample shows 100,000 to 120,000 clones, around nine tenths of them seen only once. The rearrangement links TRBV10-3 to TRBJ2-7; D is undetermined. The TCR originated in an adult in good health. The sample consisted of peripheral blood, taken on day 0 of AZD1222 vaccination. This CDR3 reads CAISEGGSTYEQYF. The CDR3 bases are TGTGCCATCAGTGAGGGCGGATCAACCTACGAGCAGTACTTC.